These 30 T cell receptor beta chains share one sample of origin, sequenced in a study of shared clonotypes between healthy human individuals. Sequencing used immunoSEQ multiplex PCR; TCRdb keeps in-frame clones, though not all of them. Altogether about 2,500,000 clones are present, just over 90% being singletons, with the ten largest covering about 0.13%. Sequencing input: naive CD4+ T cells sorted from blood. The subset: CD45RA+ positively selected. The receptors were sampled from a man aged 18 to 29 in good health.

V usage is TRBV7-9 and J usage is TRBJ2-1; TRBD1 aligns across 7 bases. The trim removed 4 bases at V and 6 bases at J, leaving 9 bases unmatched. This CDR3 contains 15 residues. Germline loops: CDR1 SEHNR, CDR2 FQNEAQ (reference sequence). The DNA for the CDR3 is TGTGCCAGCAGCTCGACAGGGAGCTCTTTCAATGAGCAGTTCTTC. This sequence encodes CASSSTGSSFNEQFF. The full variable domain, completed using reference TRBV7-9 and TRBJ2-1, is DTGVSQNPRHKITKRGQNVTFRCDPISEHNRLYWYRQTLGQGPEFLTYFQNEAQLEKSRLLSDRFSAERPKGSFSTLEIQRTEQGDSAMYLCASSSTGSSFNEQFFGPGTRLTVL.

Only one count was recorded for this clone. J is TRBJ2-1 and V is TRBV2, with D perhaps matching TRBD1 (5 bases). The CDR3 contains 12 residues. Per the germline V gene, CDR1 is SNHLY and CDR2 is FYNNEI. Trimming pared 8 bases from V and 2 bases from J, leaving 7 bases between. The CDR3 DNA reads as TGTGCCAGCGGGGCTACCTACAATGAGCAGTTCTTC. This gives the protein CASGATYNEQFF.

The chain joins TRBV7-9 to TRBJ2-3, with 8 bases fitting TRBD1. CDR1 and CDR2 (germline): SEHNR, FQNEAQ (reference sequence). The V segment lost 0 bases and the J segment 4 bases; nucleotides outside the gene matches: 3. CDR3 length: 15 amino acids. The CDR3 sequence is CASSLATGAADTQYF. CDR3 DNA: TGTGCCAGCAGCTTAGCGACAGGGGCAGCAGATACGCAGTATTTT. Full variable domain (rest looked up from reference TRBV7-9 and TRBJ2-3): DTGVSQNPRHKITKRGQNVTFRCDPISEHNRLYWYRQTLGQGPEFLTYFQNEAQLEKSRLLSDRFSAERPKGSFSTLEIQRTEQGDSAMYLCASSLATGAADTQYFGPGTRLTVL.

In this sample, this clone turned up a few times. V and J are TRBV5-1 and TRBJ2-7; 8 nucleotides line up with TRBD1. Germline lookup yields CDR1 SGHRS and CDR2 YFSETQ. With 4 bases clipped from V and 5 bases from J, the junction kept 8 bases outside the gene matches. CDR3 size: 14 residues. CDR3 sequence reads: CASSAGQVNDEQYF. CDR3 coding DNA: TGCGCCAGCAGCGCGGGACAGGTTAACGACGAGCAGTACTTC.

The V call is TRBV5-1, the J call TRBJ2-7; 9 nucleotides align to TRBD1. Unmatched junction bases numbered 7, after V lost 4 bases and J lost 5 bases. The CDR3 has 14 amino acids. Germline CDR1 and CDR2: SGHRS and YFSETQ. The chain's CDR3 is CASSEGTGSNEQYF. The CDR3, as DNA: TGCGCCAGCAGCGAGGGGACAGGGTCCAACGAGCAGTACTTC. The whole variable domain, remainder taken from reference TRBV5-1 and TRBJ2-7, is KAGVTQTPRYLIKTRGQQVTLSCSPISGHRSVSWYQQTPGQGLQFLFEYFSETQRNKGNFPGRFSGRQFSNSRSEMNVSTLELGDSALYLCASSEGTGSNEQYFGPGTRLTVT.

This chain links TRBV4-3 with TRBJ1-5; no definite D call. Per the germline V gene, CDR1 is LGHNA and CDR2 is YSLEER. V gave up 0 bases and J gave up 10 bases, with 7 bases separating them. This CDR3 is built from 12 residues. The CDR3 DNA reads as TGCGCCAGCAGCCAAGATCGGGGTCCCCAGCATTTT. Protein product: CASSQDRGPQHF.

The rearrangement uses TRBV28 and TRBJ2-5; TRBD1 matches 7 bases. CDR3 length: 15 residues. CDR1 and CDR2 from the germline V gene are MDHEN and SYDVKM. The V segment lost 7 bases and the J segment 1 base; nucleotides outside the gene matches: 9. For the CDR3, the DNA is TGTGCCAGCACCGACAGGGACCGCGCCCAAGAGACCCAGTACTTC. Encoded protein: CASTDRDRAQETQYF. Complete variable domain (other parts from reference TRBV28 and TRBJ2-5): DVKVTQSSRYLVKRTGEKVFLECVQDMDHENMFWYRQDPGLGLRLIYFSYDVKMKEKGDIPEGYSVSREKKERFSLILESASTNQTSMYLCASTDRDRAQETQYFGPGTRLLVL.

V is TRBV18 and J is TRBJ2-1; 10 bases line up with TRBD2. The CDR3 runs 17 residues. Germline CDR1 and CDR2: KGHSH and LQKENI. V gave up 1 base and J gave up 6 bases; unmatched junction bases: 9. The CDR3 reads CASSPLPGTSATNEQFF. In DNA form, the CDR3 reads TGTGCCAGCTCACCACTACCCGGGACTAGCGCCACCAATGAGCAGTTCTTC.

The CDR3 is CASSVEVEAHSGNTIYF. Written as DNA, the CDR3 is TGTGCCAGCAGCGTAGAGGTGGAGGCCCACTCTGGAAACACCATATATTTT. The chain couples TRBV9 to TRBJ1-3; unclear D gene. The V end was cut by 0 bases, the J end by 0 bases, with 13 bases between. Germline CDR1 SGDLS, CDR2 YYNGEE. CDR3 length: 17 amino acids.

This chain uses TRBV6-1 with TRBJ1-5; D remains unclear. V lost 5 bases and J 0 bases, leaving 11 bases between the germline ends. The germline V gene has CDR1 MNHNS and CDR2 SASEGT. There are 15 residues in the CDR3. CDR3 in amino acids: CASSQQTNSNQPQHF. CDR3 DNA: TGTGCCAGCAGTCAACAGACGAATAGCAATCAGCCCCAGCATTTT.

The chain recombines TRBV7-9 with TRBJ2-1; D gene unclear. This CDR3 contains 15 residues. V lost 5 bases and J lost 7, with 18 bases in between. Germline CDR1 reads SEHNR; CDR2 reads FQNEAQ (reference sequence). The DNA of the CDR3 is TGTGCCAGCAGCCCTCTAGTAGGTGTTCATAATGAGCAGTTCTTC. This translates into CASSPLVGVHNEQFF. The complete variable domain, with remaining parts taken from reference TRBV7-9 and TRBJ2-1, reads DTGVSQNPRHKITKRGQNVTFRCDPISEHNRLYWYRQTLGQGPEFLTYFQNEAQLEKSRLLSDRFSAERPKGSFSTLEIQRTEQGDSAMYLCASSPLVGVHNEQFFGPGTRLTVL.

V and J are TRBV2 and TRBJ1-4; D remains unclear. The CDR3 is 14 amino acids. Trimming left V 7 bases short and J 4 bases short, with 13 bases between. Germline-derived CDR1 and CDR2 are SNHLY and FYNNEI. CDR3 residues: CASKWAALNEKLFF. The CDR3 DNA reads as TGTGCCAGCAAATGGGCAGCCCTTAATGAAAAACTGTTTTTT. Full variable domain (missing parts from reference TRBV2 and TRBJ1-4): EPEVTQTPSHQVTQMGQEVILRCVPISNHLYFYWYRQILGQKVEFLVSFYNNEISEKSEIFDDQFSVERPDGSNFTLKIRSTKLEDSAMYFCASKWAALNEKLFFGSGTQLSVL.

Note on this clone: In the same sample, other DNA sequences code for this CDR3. The CDR3 loop is CASSAQGTHEQYF. In DNA form, the CDR3 reads TGTGCCAGCAGTGCACAGGGCACCCACGAGCAGTACTTC. J is TRBJ2-7 and V is TRBV6-1, with D possibly being TRBD1 (6 bases). Germline assignment: CDR1 MNHNS and CDR2 SASEGT. CDR3 length: 13 residues. The germline V and J ends were trimmed by 4 bases and 5 bases, with 12 bases remaining between them.

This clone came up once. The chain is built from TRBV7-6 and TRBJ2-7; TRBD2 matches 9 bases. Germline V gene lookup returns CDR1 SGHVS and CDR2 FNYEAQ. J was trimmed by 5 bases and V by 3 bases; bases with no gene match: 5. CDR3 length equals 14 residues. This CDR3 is CASSFGGRANEQYF. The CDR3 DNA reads TGTGCCAGCAGCTTCGGCGGGAGGGCCAACGAGCAGTACTTC.

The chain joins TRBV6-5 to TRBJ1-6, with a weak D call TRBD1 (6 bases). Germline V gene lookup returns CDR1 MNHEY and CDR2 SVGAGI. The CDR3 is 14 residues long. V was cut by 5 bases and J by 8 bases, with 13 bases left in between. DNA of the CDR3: TGTGCCAGCAGTCCCACAGGGATCTATTCACCCCTCCACTTT. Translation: CASSPTGIYSPLHF.

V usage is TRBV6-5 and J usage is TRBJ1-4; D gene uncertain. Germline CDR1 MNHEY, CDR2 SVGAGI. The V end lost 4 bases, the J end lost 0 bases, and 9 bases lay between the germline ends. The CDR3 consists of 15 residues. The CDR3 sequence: CASSWSRTTNEKLFF. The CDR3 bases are TGTGCCAGCAGTTGGTCCAGGACAACTAATGAAAAACTGTTTTTT.

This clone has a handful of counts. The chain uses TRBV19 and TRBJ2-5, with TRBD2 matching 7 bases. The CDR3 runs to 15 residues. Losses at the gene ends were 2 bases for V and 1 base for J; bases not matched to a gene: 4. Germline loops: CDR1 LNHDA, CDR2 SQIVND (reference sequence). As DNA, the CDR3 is TGTGCCAGTAGTATAACCGCTAGCGGCCAAGAGACCCAGTACTTC. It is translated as CASSITASGQETQYF.

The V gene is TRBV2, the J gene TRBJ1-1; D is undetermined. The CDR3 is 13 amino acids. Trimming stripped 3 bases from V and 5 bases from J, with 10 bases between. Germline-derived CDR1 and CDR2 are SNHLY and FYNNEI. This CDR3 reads CASSDDGRTEAFF. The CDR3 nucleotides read TGTGCCAGCAGTGATGACGGGAGGACTGAAGCTTTCTTT.

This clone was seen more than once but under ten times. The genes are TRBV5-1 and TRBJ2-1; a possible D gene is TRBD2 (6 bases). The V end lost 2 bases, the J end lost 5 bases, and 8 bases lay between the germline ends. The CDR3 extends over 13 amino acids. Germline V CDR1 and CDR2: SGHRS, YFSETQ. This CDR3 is CASSFGGDNEQFF. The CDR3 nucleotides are TGCGCCAGCAGCTTCGGGGGAGACAATGAGCAGTTCTTC.

CDR3 coding DNA: TGTGCCAGCAGCACGGTCGAAGACGGCCCAGATACGCAGTATTTT. Protein sequence: CASSTVEDGPDTQYF. The chain combines TRBV7-2 with TRBJ2-3; D uncertain. In germline, CDR1 is SGHTA, CDR2 FQGNSA. Trimming shortened V by 5 bases and J by 4 bases, and 16 bases separated the two germline ends. The length of the CDR3 is 15 residues.

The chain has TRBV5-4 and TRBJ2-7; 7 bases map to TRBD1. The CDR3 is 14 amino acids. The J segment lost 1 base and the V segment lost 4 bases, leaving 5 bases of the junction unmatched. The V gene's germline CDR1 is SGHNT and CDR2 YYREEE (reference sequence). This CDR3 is CASSADRRSYEQYF. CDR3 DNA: TGTGCCAGCAGCGCGGACAGGCGTTCCTACGAGCAGTACTTC.

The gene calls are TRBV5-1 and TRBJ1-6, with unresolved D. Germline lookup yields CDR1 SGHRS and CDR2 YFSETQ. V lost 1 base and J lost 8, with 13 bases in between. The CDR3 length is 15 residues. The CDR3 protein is CASSLSFPGDSPLHF. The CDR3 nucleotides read TGCGCCAGCAGCTTGTCTTTCCCAGGAGATTCACCCCTCCACTTT.

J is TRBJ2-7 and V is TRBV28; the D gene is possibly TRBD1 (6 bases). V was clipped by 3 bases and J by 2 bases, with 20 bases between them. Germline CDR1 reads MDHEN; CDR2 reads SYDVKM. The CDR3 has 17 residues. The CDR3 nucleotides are TGTGCCAGCAGTTTTGTCAGGGGCCAAGGAGAGCCCTACGAGCAGTACTTC. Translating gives CASSFVRGQGEPYEQYF.

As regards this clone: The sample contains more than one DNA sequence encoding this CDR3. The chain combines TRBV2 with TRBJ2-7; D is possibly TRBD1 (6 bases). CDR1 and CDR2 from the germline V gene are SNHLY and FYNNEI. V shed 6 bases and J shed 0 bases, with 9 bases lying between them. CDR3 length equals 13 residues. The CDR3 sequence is CASSRQVSYEQYF. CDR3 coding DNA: TGTGCCAGCAGCCGACAGGTCTCCTACGAGCAGTACTTC.

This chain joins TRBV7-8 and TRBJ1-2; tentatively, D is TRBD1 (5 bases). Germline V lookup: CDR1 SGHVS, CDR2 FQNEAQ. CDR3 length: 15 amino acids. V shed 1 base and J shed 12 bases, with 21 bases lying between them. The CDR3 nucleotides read TGTGCCAGCAGCTTAGGAGCCCCGGGGCTCGGAGCGCACACCTTC. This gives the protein CASSLGAPGLGAHTF.

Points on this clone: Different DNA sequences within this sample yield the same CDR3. The CDR3, as DNA: TGTGCCAGCTCACCTTCCGGGAACACCGGGGAGCTGTTTTTT. Encoded protein: CASSPSGNTGELFF. The rearrangement joins TRBV18 to TRBJ2-2, with no clear D. This CDR3 has 14 residues. Per the germline V gene, CDR1 is KGHSH and CDR2 is LQKENI. The V end lost 3 bases, the J end lost 1 base, and 6 bases lay between the germline ends.

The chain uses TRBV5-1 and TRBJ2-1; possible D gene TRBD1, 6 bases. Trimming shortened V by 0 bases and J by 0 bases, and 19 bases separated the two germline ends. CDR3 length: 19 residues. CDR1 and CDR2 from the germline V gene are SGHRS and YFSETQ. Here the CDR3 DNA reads TGCGCCAGCAGCTTGGGGGCTAACCTGGGGGCTAGCTCCTACAATGAGCAGTTCTTC. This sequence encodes CASSLGANLGASSYNEQFF.

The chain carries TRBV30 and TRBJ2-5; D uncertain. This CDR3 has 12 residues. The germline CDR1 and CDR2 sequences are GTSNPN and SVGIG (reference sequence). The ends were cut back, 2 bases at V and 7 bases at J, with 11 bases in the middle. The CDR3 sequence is CAWSPPGGTQYF. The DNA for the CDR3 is TGTGCCTGGAGTCCCCCGGGTGGGACCCAGTACTTC.

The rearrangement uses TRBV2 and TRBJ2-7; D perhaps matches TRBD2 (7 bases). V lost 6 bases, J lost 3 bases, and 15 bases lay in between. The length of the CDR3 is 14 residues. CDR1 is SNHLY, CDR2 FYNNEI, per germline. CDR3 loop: CASRGGKGGYEQYF. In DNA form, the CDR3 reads TGTGCCAGCAGGGGAGGGAAAGGGGGCTACGAGCAGTACTTC.

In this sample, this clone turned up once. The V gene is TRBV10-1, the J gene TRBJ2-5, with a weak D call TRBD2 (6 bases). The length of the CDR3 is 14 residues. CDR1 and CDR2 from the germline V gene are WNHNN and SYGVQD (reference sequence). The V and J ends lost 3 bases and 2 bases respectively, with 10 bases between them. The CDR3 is CASSDGLRQETQYF. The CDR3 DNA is TGCGCCAGCAGTGATGGACTACGTCAAGAGACCCAGTACTTC.